This TCR beta chain was obtained from a study of blood T cell repertoires in COVID-19. The CDR3 loop spans 16 amino acids. Trimming took off 0 bases at V and 0 bases at J, with 9 bases between the two ends. The germline V gene encodes CDR1 ENHRY and CDR2 SYGVKD. Clones were read by immunoSEQ multiplex PCR, and TCRdb kept only the in-frame ones, dropping some. The repertoire holds 55,000 to 95,000 clones, with roughly 80% as singletons. V usage is TRBV10-3 and J usage is TRBJ2-4; tentative D call: TRBD1 (6 bases). The sequenced material came from peripheral blood. The sequence was obtained from a woman in her seventies with acute or convalescent COVID-19. The CDR3 DNA is TGTGCCATCAGTGAGTCCGGACAGAGAGCCAAAAACATTCAGTACTTC. It specifies CAISESGQRAKNIQYF.